This paragraph reports one T cell receptor (beta chain). This sample was included in a study of blood T cell repertoires in COVID-19. Study at large: From the United States, Italy and Spain came samples of acute and convalescent COVID-19. T cells, B-cell-depleted T cells, or PBMCs provided the cDNA or gDNA that served as material.

After removal of 2 bases from V and 8 bases from J, the junction contained 10 bases not matched to a gene. Germline CDR1 is SGHTA and CDR2 is FQGNSA. This CDR3 contains 17 residues. Authors' data handling: Quantification of nucleated cells was approximated via reference gene primer amplification. TCRdb keeps only in-frame clones here, not all; method: immunoSEQ multiplex PCR. V and J calls and clone size are copied from that table; D and trimming were computed from the DNA. This sample has around 30,000 clones, with 80% to 90% found just once. J is TRBJ2-1 and V is TRBV7-2; the match to TRBD2 covers 12 bases. The sample consisted of peripheral blood. This receptor was taken from a man aged 55 to 70 with active COVID-19. The CDR3 loop reads CASSLRLAGGYLDEQFF. The CDR3 nucleotides read TGTGCCAGCAGCTTAAGGCTAGCGGGAGGGTATCTTGATGAGCAGTTCTTC.